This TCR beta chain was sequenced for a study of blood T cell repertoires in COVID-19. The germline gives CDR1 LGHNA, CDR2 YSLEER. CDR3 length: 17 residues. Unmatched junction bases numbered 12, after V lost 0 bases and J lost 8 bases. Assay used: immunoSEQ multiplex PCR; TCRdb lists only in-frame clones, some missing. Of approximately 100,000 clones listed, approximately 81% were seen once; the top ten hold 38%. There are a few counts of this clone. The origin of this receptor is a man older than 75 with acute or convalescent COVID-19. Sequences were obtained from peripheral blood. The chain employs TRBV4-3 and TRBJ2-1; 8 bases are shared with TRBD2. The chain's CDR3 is CASSQDMPSGRRDEQFF. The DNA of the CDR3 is TGCGCCAGCAGCCAAGATATGCCTAGCGGGCGGCGGGATGAGCAGTTCTTC.